One sample yielded the 4 T cell receptor beta chains listed below, sequenced in a study of blood T cell repertoires in COVID-19. Clones were sequenced by immunoSEQ multiplex PCR, and TCRdb holds only the in-frame ones, with some missing. In the table there are about 190,000 clones, about 77% of which are singletons. Input material: peripheral blood. The receptors here all came from a woman aged 80 or over with active or convalescent COVID-19.

The chain combines TRBV9 with TRBJ2-2, with TRBD1 matching over 7 bases. With V trimmed by 3 bases and J by 5 bases, 4 bases remained unmatched. Germline-derived CDR1 and CDR2 are SGDLS and YYNGEE. This CDR3 contains 14 residues. DNA of the CDR3: TGTGCCAGCAGCGAGGGACAGTTTACCGGGGAGCTGTTTTTT. Translating gives CASSEGQFTGELFF. The full variable domain, completed using reference TRBV9 and TRBJ2-2, is DSGVTQTPKHLITATGQRVTLRCSPRSGDLSVYWYQQSLDQGLQFLIQYYNGEERAKGNILERFSAQQFPDLHSELNLSSLELGDSALYFCASSEGQFTGELFFGEGSRLTVL.

The chain employs TRBV2 and TRBJ2-7; D unclear. Germline CDR1 reads SNHLY; CDR2 reads FYNNEI. Trimming removed 5 bases from V and 0 bases from J, with 8 bases in between. The CDR3 covers 13 residues. CDR3 coding DNA: TGTGCCAGCAGTCCCCCCGGCTCCTACGAGCAGTACTTC. Amino acid sequence: CASSPPGSYEQYF. The full variable domain, with the rest looked up from reference TRBV2 and TRBJ2-7, is EPEVTQTPSHQVTQMGQEVILRCVPISNHLYFYWYRQILGQKVEFLVSFYNNEISEKSEIFDDQFSVERPDGSNFTLKIRSTKLEDSAMYFCASSPPGSYEQYFGPGTRLTVT.

This rearrangement joins TRBV5-6 to TRBJ2-2; D is uncertain. The V end lost 4 bases, the J end lost 1 base, and 8 bases lay between the germline ends. Germline CDR1 reads SGHDT; CDR2 reads YYEEEE. The CDR3 loop spans 14 amino acids. CDR3 DNA sequence: TGTGCCAGCAGCCACCTCAGGAACACCGGGGAGCTGTTTTTT. Translation: CASSHLRNTGELFF. The full variable domain, its missing parts supplied by reference TRBV5-6 and TRBJ2-2, is DAGVTQSPTHLIKTRGQQVTLRCSPKSGHDTVSWYQQALGQGPQFIFQYYEEEERQRGNFPDRFSGHQFPNYSSELNVNALLLGDSALYLCASSHLRNTGELFFGEGSRLTVL.

This chain uses TRBV3-1 (or the pseudogene TRBV3-2) with TRBJ1-2; D gene uncertain. V lost 2 bases to trimming and J lost 9 bases, with 7 bases between them. The germline V gene has CDR1 LGHDT and CDR2 YNNKEL (reference sequence). The CDR3 loop spans 11 amino acids. In nucleotides, the CDR3 is TGTGCCAGCAGCCAAACGGTCAGCTACACCTTC. Its translation: CASSQTVSYTF.